This record looks at one T cell receptor (beta chain) sequence and its context. Compared with germline, one end of the junction differs, possibly owing to a read error. The CDR3 is 14 residues long. CDR1 and CDR2 (germline): SGHRS, YFSETQ. This sample stems from a study of neurological immune-mediated disorders. MiXCR, applied by TCRdb to the 5' RACE reads, yields one record per CDR3 protein. Here the sample spans tens of thousands of distinct CDR3 sequences, under 13% being singletons. This chain connects TRBV5-1 to TRBJ2-7, with 9 nucleotides matching TRBD1. Sequences were obtained from PBMCs. This TCR was sampled from a woman aged 25 to 39 with HTLV-1-associated myelopathy (HAM/TSP). In nucleotides, the CDR3 is TGTGCCAGCAGCATGGTACAGGGGGCTTACGAGCAGTACTTC. Translated, it gives CASSMVQGAYEQYF.